Each of the 3 T cell receptor beta chains below was sequenced from the same sample in a study of T-cell reconstitution after alpha-beta-depleted transplantation in children. Library preparation (for TCRbeta) was performed with unique molecular identifiers. MiXCR, run by TCRdb on the PCR reads, gives a single entry per CDR3 protein. The sample holds fewer than 150,000 distinct CDR3 sequences, roughly 9% seen once. Source: PBMCs, mostly from graft donor cells, taken 180 days after TCRalphabeta/CD19-depleted stem cell transplant. These receptors originate from a girl under two years old who had a stem cell transplant for combined immunodeficiency, so the T cells may come from the graft donor.

In its sample, this clonotype was seen a few times. This chain links TRBV6-1 with TRBJ1-4, with D maybe TRBD1 (5 bases). The V end lost 1 base, the J end lost 16 bases, and 16 bases lay between the germline ends. This CDR3 spans 13 amino acids. Looked up from germline, CDR1 is MNHNS and CDR2 is SASEGT. The CDR3 DNA reads TGTGCCAGCAGTGAAGAGTTAAAGGCAGGGTCGTTTTTT. Protein: CASSEELKAGSFF.

The gene calls are TRBV7-2 and TRBJ2-3, with TRBD2 matching 12 bases. V shed 5 bases and J 6 bases; nucleotides not matched to a gene: 6. The CDR3 extends over 15 amino acids. Per the germline V gene, CDR1 is SGHTA and CDR2 is FQGNSA. In DNA, the CDR3 is TGTGCCAGCAGCGTACTAGCGGGGGGCCCCGATACGCAGTATTTT. As protein: CASSVLAGGPDTQYF.

CDR3 DNA sequence: TGTGCCAGCAGCCGCGGGGCCGGGAACATTCAGTACTTC. Its protein product is CASSRGAGNIQYF. V and J are TRBV7-2 and TRBJ2-4, with D possibly matching TRBD2 (6 bases). The CDR3 covers 13 residues. V lost 5 bases and J lost 7, with 12 bases in between. From germline, CDR1 is SGHTA and CDR2 FQGNSA. Full variable domain (outside the CDR3, taken from reference TRBV7-2 and TRBJ2-4): GAGVSQSPSNKVTEKGKDVELRCDPISGHTALYWYRQSLGQGLEFLIYFQGNSAPDKSGLPSDRFSAERTGGSVSTLTIQRTQQEDSAVYLCASSRGAGNIQYFGAGTRLSVL.